This T cell receptor beta chain stems from a study of post-analysis software for immune sequencing data. In the study overall: Included among the disease courses, which were recorded for the cohort, were relapsing-remitting, secondary progressive and progressive-relapsing multiple sclerosis.

This clonotype showed up just a few times. Its antigen is unidentified. Study-wide results and limits: Significantly lower normalized Chao1 diversity was seen in multiple sclerosis patients than in controls. F measure showed strong co-clustering of same-batch samples. Relative to controls, patients had a handful of TRBV segments at higher frequency, with TRBV5-6, TRBV5-1 and TRBV20-1 among these.

Unique molecular identifiers were present in the TCR beta cDNA libraries. T cells numbering roughly 1 to 10 million yielded cDNA molecules that totaled roughly 0.5 million. In TCRdb, the PCR reads were re-called with MiXCR into one record per CDR3 protein. Of about 540,000 distinct CDR3 sequences listed, approximately 31% are singletons. Germline V gene sequence: CDR1 MNHNS, CDR2 SASEGT. Trimming took 10 bases from V and 6 from J, leaving 9 bases between them. The CDR3 has 11 amino acids. The receptor was isolated from a girl between 2 and 17 years old with multiple sclerosis. The chain is built from TRBV6-1 and TRBJ2-2, with TRBD2 as a possible D gene (5 bases). Sequenced material: blood. CDR3 loop: CATTRAGELFF. In nucleotides, the CDR3 is TGTGCCACCACGCGGGCCGGGGAGCTGTTTTTT.